Each of the 24 T cell receptor beta chains below was sequenced from the same sample in a study of glioma-infiltrating T cells after dendritic cell vaccination. The repertoire was sequenced with immunoSEQ multiplex PCR; TCRdb's copy has only in-frame clones and lacks some. The table lists tens of thousands of clones, around 89% of them singletons. Time point given: after dendritic cell vaccination, including at tumor progression/relapse. The input for sequencing was blood, taken after dendritic cell vaccination. Receptor source: a human donor with glioblastoma.

The chain combines TRBV30 with TRBJ2-1; 8 bases are a match to TRBD1. Germline V gene lookup returns CDR1 GTSNPN and CDR2 SVGIG (reference sequence). The CDR3 covers 15 residues. V dropped 3 bases and J dropped 9; count of bases not matched to a gene: 13. The CDR3 DNA is TGTGCCTGGAGCCCAGCCCCGACAGGGGCCGGTGAGCAGTTCTTC. Translating gives CAWSPAPTGAGEQFF.

The chain links TRBV23-1 to TRBJ1-2; D is unclear. TRBV23-1 is sorted into the ORF group, with uncertain function. The CDR3 has 15 amino acids. With 0 bases removed from V and 2 bases from J, the gap between germline ends came to 10 bases. The chain's CDR3 is CASSQSFAVNYGYTF. The CDR3 DNA sequence: TGCGCCAGCAGTCAATCTTTTGCGGTGAACTATGGCTACACCTTC.

In this sample, this clone turned up a few times. The V gene is TRBV27, the J gene TRBJ2-2; maybe TRBD1 (6 bases). The V end lost 8 bases, the J end lost 3 bases, and 13 bases lay between the germline ends. The CDR3 runs 14 residues. The germline V gene has CDR1 MNHEY and CDR2 SMNVEV (reference sequence). The CDR3 nucleotides are TGTGCCAGCTGTGAGTACAGGGACACCGGGGAGCTGTTTTTT. Protein: CASCEYRDTGELFF.

This chain links TRBV20-1 with TRBJ1-2, with TRBD1 identical over 7 bases. V lost 7 bases, J lost 6 bases, and 5 bases stayed unmatched. Germline V gives CDR1 DFQATT, CDR2 SNEGSKA (reference sequence). The CDR3 runs 11 residues. The CDR3 nucleotides are TGCAGTGGGAAACAGGGGAATGGCTACACCTTC. It specifies CSGKQGNGYTF.

J is TRBJ2-2 and V is TRBV6-1; TRBD1 aligns across 7 bases. In germline, CDR1 is MNHNS, CDR2 SASEGT. With 3 bases clipped from V and 7 bases from J, the junction kept 5 bases outside the gene matches. The CDR3 runs to 14 residues. The CDR3 sequence: CASSDGAGGGELFF. CDR3 nucleotides: TGTGCCAGCAGTGATGGGGCAGGGGGCGGGGAGCTGTTTTTT.

This rearrangement joins TRBV7-3 to TRBJ2-7; 14 nucleotides line up with TRBD2. The V segment lost 5 bases and the J segment 3 bases; nucleotides outside the gene matches: 9. The CDR3 consists of 17 residues. Germline V gene lookup returns CDR1 SGHTA and CDR2 FQGTGA. The CDR3 reads CASSPGTSGRGVYEQYF. In DNA, the CDR3 is TGTGCCAGCAGCCCCGGGACTAGCGGGAGAGGAGTCTACGAGCAGTACTTC. Full variable domain (rest looked up from reference TRBV7-3 and TRBJ2-7): GAGVSQTPSNKVTEKGKYVELRCDPISGHTALYWYRQSLGQGPEFLIYFQGTGAADDSGLPNDRFFAVRPEGSVSTLKIQRTERGDSAVYLCASSPGTSGRGVYEQYFGPGTRLTVT.

A single count supports this clone. The chain combines TRBV9 with TRBJ2-1; maybe TRBD1 (5 bases). This CDR3 has 14 residues. The germline V and J ends were trimmed by 0 bases and 5 bases, with 9 bases remaining between them. Germline V CDR1 and CDR2: SGDLS, YYNGEE. CDR3 protein: CASSVGGLNNEQFF. For the CDR3, the DNA is TGTGCCAGCAGCGTAGGGGGCTTGAACAATGAGCAGTTCTTC.

The gene calls are TRBV21-1 and TRBJ2-7; no DNA check was done on the table's D call, TRBD2. TRBV21-1 is designated a pseudogene. CDR3 size: 12 residues. The CDR3 spells CASSKKRYEQYF. The CDR3 coding sequence is TGTGCCAGCAGCAAAAAGAGGTACGAGCAGTACTTC.

V gene TRBV5-1 combines with J gene TRBJ1-4; D perhaps matches TRBD1 (6 bases). The CDR3 loop spans 17 amino acids. Trimming took off 0 bases at V and 8 bases at J, with 20 bases between the two ends. Germline lookup yields CDR1 SGHRS and CDR2 YFSETQ. The CDR3 spells CASSLAGNRVTFEKLFF. DNA of the CDR3: TGCGCCAGCAGCTTGGCGGGAAACAGGGTCACGTTCGAAAAACTGTTTTTT.

To note about this clone: At one boundary the junction diverges from the germline segment, which might be a read error. The chain carries TRBV18 and TRBJ1-1, with a possible D match to TRBD1 (6 bases). Germline lookup yields CDR1 KGHSH and CDR2 LQKENI. The CDR3 is 14 amino acids. CDR3 DNA sequence: TGTGCCAGCTCCCCACAGGGAGAGGGCACTGAAGCTTTCTTT. Its protein is CASSPQGEGTEAFF.

The chain recombines TRBV7-2 with TRBJ2-2; 8 bases align to TRBD2. CDR3 length: 15 residues. Germline V lookup: CDR1 SGHTA, CDR2 FQGNSA. V shed 1 base and J 10 bases; nucleotides not matched to a gene: 8. The CDR3 DNA is TGTGCCAGCAGCTTAGTGGCGGGGGGCGTGGCGGAGCTGTTTTTT. Translating it yields CASSLVAGGVAELFF.

This sequence joins TRBV6-5 and TRBJ2-2, with no clear D. The germline gives CDR1 MNHEY, CDR2 SVGAGI. V dropped 0 bases and J dropped 0 bases, with 5 bases sitting between them. The CDR3 runs 15 residues. CDR3 loop: CASSYSQTNTGELFF. DNA of the CDR3: TGTGCCAGCAGTTACTCACAGACGAACACCGGGGAGCTGTTTTTT.

The chain carries TRBV27 and TRBJ2-7; tentative D call: TRBD2 (5 bases). The CDR3 has 14 residues. CDR1 and CDR2 (germline): MNHEY, SMNVEV (reference sequence). The V gene lost 4 bases and the J gene lost 4 bases, with 14 bases spanning the gap. CDR3 sequence: CASSSHGLYYEQYF. The CDR3 bases are TGTGCCAGCAGTTCCCACGGACTTTATTACGAGCAGTACTTC.

The CDR3 DNA reads TGTGCCAGCAGCACCGGCGGGACAGGGTCTGGGGCCAACGTCCTGACTTTC. This encodes CASSTGGTGSGANVLTF. The chain is built from TRBV7-2 and TRBJ2-6; 9 bases match TRBD1. Germline-derived CDR1 and CDR2 are SGHTA and FQGNSA. Trimming took 5 bases from V and 1 from J; bases not matched to a gene: 6. The CDR3 consists of 17 residues.

V gene TRBV5-1 combines with J gene TRBJ1-2; a weak D match, TRBD1 (6 bases). The CDR3 totals 13 residues. Germline CDR1 is SGHRS and CDR2 is YFSETQ. V shed 2 bases and J shed 7 bases, with 12 bases lying between them. The CDR3 loop reads CASSFVGGAGYTF. The CDR3 DNA reads as TGCGCCAGCAGCTTCGTAGGGGGGGCTGGCTACACCTTC.

V is TRBV6-5 and J is TRBJ1-2, with a tentative D call TRBD1 (6 bases). V dropped 6 bases and J dropped 6 bases, with 14 bases sitting between them. Germline-derived CDR1 and CDR2 are MNHEY and SVGAGI. CDR3 size: 13 residues. Written as DNA, the CDR3 is TGTGCCAGCAGGTTACAGGGAATCAATGGCTACACCTTC. Protein sequence: CASRLQGINGYTF.

The V gene is TRBV9, the J gene TRBJ2-5, with 8 nucleotides matching TRBD1. Germline V gene sequence: CDR1 SGDLS, CDR2 YYNGEE. This CDR3 has 14 amino acids. V trimming: 3 bases; J trimming: 5 bases; junction bases outside the gene matches: 6. Written as DNA, the CDR3 is TGTGCCAGCAGCGCCTCAGGGGGCTGGGAGACCCAGTACTTC. This gives the protein CASSASGGWETQYF.

This chain joins TRBV5-1 and TRBJ2-7; TRBD2 matches at 8 bases. With V trimmed by 2 bases and J by 0 bases, 1 base remained unmatched. Germline values: CDR1 SGHRS, CDR2 YFSETQ. This CDR3 contains 14 residues. The CDR3 loop reads CASSFSGTSYEQYF. The DNA for the CDR3 is TGCGCCAGCAGCTTTAGCGGGACCTCCTACGAGCAGTACTTC. The full variable domain, rest sourced from reference TRBV5-1 and TRBJ2-7, is KAGVTQTPRYLIKTRGQQVTLSCSPISGHRSVSWYQQTPGQGLQFLFEYFSETQRNKGNFPGRFSGRQFSNSRSEMNVSTLELGDSALYLCASSFSGTSYEQYFGPGTRLTVT.

The chain combines TRBV29-1 with TRBJ1-1; D is unclear. The CDR3 contains 11 residues. V shed 8 bases and J shed 1 base, with 8 bases lying between them. Germline assignment: CDR1 SQVTM and CDR2 ANQGSEA. The CDR3 nucleotides are TGCAGCTTTAGCCGGAACACTGAAGCTTTCTTT. Encoded protein: CSFSRNTEAFF.

This clone was detected only a few times. The V call is TRBV10-3, the J call TRBJ1-1; 11 bases fit TRBD1. Germline assignment: CDR1 ENHRY and CDR2 SYGVKD. This CDR3 contains 13 residues. The J segment lost 6 bases and the V segment lost 7 bases, leaving 4 bases of the junction unmatched. CDR3 sequence (DNA): TGTGCCATCAAGGGACAGGGGGTCCCTGAAGCTTTCTTT. Its translation is CAIKGQGVPEAFF.

This chain links TRBV7-2 with TRBJ2-2; the D gene is possibly TRBD2 (6 bases). CDR1 is SGHTA and CDR2 is FQGNSA in the germline V gene. This CDR3 has 17 amino acids. Trimming took 5 bases from V and 4 from J, leaving 20 bases between them. The CDR3 here is CASSPHLTGVGTGELFF. CDR3 bases: TGTGCCAGCAGCCCCCACTTGACGGGAGTCGGCACCGGGGAGCTGTTTTTT.

The rearrangement links TRBV9 to TRBJ2-7; tentatively, D is TRBD2 (5 bases). The CDR3 runs 12 residues. Trimming stripped 3 bases from V and 6 bases from J, with 10 bases between. Germline CDR1 is SGDLS and CDR2 is YYNGEE. The CDR3 nucleotides read TGTGCCAGCAGCGGGGAGTCGCCCGAGCAGTACTTC. This translates into CASSGESPEQYF.

The chain employs TRBV6-5 and TRBJ1-4; D is perhaps TRBD1 (5 bases). The germline V and J ends were trimmed by 6 bases and 10 bases, with 9 bases remaining between them. Germline V gives CDR1 MNHEY, CDR2 SVGAGI. The CDR3 totals 11 residues. Here the CDR3 DNA reads TGTGCCAGCAGCCACGGGGGAAAACTGTTTTTT. It codes for CASSHGGKLFF.

This chain links TRBV15 with TRBJ2-1; tentatively, D is TRBD1 (5 bases). Trimming cost V 4 bases and J 7 bases, with 14 bases left between them. Looked up from germline, CDR1 is LNHNV and CDR2 is YYDKDF (reference sequence). The CDR3 length is 14 residues. The DNA for the CDR3 is TGTGCCACCAGCACCCCCCAAAGGGGTAATGAGCAGTTCTTC. Amino acid sequence: CATSTPQRGNEQFF. Full variable domain (outside the CDR3, taken from reference TRBV15 and TRBJ2-1): DAMVIQNPRYQVTQFGKPVTLSCSQTLNHNVMYWYQQKSSQAPKLLFHYYDKDFNNEADTPDNFQSRRPNTSFCFLDIRSPGLGDTAMYLCATSTPQRGNEQFFGPGTRLTVL.